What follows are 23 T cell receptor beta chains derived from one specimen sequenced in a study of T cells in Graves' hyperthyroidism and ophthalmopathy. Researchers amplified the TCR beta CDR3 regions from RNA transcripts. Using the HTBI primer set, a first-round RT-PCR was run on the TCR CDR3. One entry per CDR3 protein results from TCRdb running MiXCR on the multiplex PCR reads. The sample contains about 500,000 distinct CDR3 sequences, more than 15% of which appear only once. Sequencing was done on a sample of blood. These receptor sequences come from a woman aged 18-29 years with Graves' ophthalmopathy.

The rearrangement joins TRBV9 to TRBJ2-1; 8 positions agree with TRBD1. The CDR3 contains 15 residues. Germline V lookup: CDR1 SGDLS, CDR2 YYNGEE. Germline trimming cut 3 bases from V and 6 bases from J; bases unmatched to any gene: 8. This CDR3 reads CASSAETGVFNEQFF. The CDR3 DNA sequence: TGTGCCAGCAGCGCAGAGACAGGGGTGTTCAATGAGCAGTTCTTC.

The CDR3 DNA reads TGTGCCAGCAGTCCTATCCACAGGGGGCATAACACAGATACGCAGTATTTT. It specifies CASSPIHRGHNTDTQYF. The V and J genes are TRBV28 and TRBJ2-3; TRBD1 aligns across 9 bases. CDR1 and CDR2 from the germline V gene are MDHEN and SYDVKM. The length of the CDR3 is 17 residues. V was clipped by 5 bases and J by 2 bases; unmatched bases: 11.

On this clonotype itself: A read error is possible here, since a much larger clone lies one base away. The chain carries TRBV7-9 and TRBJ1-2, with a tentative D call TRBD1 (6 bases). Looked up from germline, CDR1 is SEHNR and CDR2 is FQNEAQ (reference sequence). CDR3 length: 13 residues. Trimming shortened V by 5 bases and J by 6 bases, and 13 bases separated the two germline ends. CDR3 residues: CASSAGEEDGYTF. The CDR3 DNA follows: TGTGCCAGCAGCGCAGGGGAAGAGGATGGCTACACCTTC.

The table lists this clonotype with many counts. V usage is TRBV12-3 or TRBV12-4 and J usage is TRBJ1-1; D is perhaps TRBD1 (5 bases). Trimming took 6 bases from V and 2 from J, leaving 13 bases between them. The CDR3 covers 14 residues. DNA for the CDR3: TGTGCCAGCAGAAGCCGGGACTTTAACACTGAAGCTTTCTTT. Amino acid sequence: CASRSRDFNTEAFF.

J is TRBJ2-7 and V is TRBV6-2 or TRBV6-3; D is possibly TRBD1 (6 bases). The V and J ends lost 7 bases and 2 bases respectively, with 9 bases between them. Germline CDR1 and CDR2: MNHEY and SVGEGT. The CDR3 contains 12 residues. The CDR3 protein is CASIQGTYEQYF. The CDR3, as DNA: TGTGCCAGCATTCAGGGGACCTACGAGCAGTACTTC.

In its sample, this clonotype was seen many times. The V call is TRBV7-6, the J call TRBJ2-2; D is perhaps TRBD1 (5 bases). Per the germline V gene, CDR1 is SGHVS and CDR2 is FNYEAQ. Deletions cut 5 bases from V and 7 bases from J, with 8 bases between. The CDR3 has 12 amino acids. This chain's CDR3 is CASSLDSGELFF. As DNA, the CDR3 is TGTGCCAGCAGCCTAGACAGCGGGGAGCTGTTTTTT.

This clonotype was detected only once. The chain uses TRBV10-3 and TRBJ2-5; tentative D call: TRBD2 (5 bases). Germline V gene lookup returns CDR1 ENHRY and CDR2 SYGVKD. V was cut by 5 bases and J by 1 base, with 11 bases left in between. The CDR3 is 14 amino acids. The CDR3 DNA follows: TGTGCCATCAGTTCAAGCGGAGGCCAAGAGACCCAGTACTTC. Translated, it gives CAISSSGGQETQYF.

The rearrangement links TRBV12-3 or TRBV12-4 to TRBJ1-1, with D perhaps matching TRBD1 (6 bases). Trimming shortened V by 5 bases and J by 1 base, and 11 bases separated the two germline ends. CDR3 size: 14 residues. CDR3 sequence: CASSAPTGNTEAFF. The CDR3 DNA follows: TGTGCCAGCAGTGCCCCGACAGGGAACACTGAAGCTTTCTTT.

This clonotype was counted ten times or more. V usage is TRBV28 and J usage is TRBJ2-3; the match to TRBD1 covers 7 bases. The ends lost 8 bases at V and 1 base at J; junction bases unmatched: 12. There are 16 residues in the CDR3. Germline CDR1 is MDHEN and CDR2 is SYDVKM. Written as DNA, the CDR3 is TGTGCCAGCCAGGGGGTAGCCGGAGCGGGCACAGATACGCAGTATTTT. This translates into CASQGVAGAGTDTQYF.

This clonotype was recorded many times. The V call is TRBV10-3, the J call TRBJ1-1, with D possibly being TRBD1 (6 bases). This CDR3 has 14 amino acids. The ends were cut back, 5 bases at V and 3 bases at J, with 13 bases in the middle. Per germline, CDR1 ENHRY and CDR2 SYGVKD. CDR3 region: CAISLRQDDTEAFF. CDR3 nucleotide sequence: TGTGCCATCAGTCTCAGACAGGACGACACTGAAGCTTTCTTT.

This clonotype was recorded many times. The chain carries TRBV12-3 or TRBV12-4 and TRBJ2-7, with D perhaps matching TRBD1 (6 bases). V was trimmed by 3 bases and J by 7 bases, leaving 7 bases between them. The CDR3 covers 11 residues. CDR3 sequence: CASSLGAEQYF. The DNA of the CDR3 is TGTGCCAGCAGTTTGGGGGCAGAGCAGTACTTC.

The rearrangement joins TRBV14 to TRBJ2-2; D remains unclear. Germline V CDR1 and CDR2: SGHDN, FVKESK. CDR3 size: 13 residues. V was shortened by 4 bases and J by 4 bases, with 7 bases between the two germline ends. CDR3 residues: CASSPRSTGELFF. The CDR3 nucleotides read TGTGCCAGCAGCCCCAGGAGCACCGGGGAGCTGTTTTTT.

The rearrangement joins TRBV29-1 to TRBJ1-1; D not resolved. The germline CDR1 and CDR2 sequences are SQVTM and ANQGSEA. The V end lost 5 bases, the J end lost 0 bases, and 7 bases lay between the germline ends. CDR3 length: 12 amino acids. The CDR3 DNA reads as TGCAGCGTTAGGGCGGTGAACACTGAAGCTTTCTTT. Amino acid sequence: CSVRAVNTEAFF.

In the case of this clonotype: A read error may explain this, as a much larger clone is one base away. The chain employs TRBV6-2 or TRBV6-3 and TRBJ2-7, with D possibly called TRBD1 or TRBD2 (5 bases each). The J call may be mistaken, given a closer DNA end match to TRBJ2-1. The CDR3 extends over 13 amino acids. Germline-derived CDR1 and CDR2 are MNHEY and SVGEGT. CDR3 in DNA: TGTGCCAGCAGTGCAGGGACGGATTACGAGCAGTTCTTC. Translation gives CASSAGTDYEQFF.

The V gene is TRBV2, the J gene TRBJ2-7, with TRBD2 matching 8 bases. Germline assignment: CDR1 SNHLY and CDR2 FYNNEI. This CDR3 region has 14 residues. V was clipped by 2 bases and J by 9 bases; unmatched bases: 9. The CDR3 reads CASSERAGELRQYF. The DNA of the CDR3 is TGTGCCAGCAGTGAACGAGCGGGGGAATTACGGCAGTACTTC.

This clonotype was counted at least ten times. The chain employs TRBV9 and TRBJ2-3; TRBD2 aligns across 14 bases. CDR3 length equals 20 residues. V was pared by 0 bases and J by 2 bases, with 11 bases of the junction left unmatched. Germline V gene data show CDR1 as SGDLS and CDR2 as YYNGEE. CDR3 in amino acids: CASSVAPGLAGVSDTDTQYF. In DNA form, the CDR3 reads TGTGCCAGCAGCGTAGCCCCGGGACTAGCGGGAGTAAGCGACACAGATACGCAGTATTTT.

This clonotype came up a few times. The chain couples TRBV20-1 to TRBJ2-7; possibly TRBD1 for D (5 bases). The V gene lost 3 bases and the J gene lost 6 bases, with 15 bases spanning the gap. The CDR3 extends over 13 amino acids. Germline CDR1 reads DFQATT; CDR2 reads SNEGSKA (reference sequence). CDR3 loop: CSARYNRFSEQYF. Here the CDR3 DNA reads TGCAGTGCTAGGTATAACAGGTTTTCCGAGCAGTACTTC.

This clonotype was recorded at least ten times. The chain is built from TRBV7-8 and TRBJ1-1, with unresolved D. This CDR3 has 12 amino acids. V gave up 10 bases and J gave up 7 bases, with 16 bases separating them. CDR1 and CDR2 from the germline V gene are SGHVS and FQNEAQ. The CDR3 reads CATYTGGSEAFF. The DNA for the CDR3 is TGTGCCACCTACACGGGCGGAAGTGAAGCTTTCTTT.

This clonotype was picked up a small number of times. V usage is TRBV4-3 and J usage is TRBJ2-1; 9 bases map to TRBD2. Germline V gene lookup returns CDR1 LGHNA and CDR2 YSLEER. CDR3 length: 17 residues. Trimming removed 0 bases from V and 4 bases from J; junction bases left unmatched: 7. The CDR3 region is CASSQDWAGGPYNEQFF. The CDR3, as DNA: TGCGCCAGCAGCCAAGATTGGGCGGGAGGGCCGTACAATGAGCAGTTCTTC.

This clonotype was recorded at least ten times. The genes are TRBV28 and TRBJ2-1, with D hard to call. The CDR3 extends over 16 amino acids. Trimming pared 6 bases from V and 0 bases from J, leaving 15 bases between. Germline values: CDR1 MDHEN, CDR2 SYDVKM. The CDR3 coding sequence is TGTGCCAGCAGGGAAGGACGCTCGAGCTCCTACAATGAGCAGTTCTTC. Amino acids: CASREGRSSSYNEQFF.

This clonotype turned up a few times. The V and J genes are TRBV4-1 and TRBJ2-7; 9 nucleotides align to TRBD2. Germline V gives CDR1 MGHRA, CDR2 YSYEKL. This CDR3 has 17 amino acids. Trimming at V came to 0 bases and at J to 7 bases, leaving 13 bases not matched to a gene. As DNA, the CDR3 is TGCGCCAGCAGCCAAGATTGGCGAAAACTAGCGGGTCCGGAGCAGTACTTC. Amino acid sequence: CASSQDWRKLAGPEQYF.

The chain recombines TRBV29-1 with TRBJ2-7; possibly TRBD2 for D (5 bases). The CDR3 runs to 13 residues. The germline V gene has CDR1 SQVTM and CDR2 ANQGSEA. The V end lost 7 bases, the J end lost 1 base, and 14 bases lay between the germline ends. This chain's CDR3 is CSAEGWDSYEQYF. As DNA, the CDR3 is TGCAGCGCCGAGGGATGGGATTCCTACGAGCAGTACTTC.

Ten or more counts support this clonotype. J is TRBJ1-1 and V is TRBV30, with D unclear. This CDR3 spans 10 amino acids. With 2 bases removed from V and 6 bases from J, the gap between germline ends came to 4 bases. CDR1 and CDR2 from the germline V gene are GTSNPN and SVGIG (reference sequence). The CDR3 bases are TGTGCCTGGAGTAGGTCTGAAGCTTTCTTT. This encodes CAWSRSEAFF.